What follows are 23 T cell receptor beta chains derived from one specimen sequenced in a study of cytomegalovirus exposure and HLA in healthy donors. Here immunoSEQ multiplex PCR was the method, and the copy in TCRdb shows in-frame clones only, minus some. The profile shows about 200,000 clones, around 84% of them singletons. The sequencing sample was made of PBMCs. The receptors originated from a woman in her 30s in good health and CMV-seropositive.

The V and J genes are TRBV30 and TRBJ2-3, with 7 bases matching TRBD2. This CDR3 has 15 residues. The junction had 14 bases not matched to a gene; V was cut back by 3 bases and J by 8 bases. Germline V gene data show CDR1 as GTSNPN and CDR2 as SVGIG (reference sequence). CDR3 in amino acids: CAWRRAGERLTTQYF. In DNA form, the CDR3 reads TGTGCCTGGAGACGTGCGGGAGAGAGGCTAACTACGCAGTATTTT.

The chain uses TRBV19 and TRBJ1-5, with TRBD1 identical over 7 bases. V trimming: 3 bases; J trimming: 5 bases; junction bases outside the gene matches: 7. The V gene's germline CDR1 is LNHDA and CDR2 SQIVND (reference sequence). The CDR3 contains 15 residues. CDR3 coding DNA: TGTGCCAGTAGTATGGGACAGCTCCGTTATCAGCCCCAGCATTTT. Its protein is CASSMGQLRYQPQHF.

The gene calls are TRBV9 and TRBJ1-4; TRBD1 agrees at 8 bases. The V segment lost 3 bases and the J segment 8 bases; nucleotides outside the gene matches: 9. This CDR3 region has 15 residues. Germline CDR1 reads SGDLS; CDR2 reads YYNGEE. This chain's CDR3 is CASSGQTGVEEKLFF. CDR3 nucleotide sequence: TGTGCCAGCAGCGGGCAGACAGGGGTCGAAGAAAAACTGTTTTTT.

The V call is TRBV27, the J call TRBJ2-5, with 7 bases that match TRBD1. V shed 5 bases, J shed 5 bases, and the junction held 11 bases outside the gene matches. This CDR3 is built from 15 residues. CDR1 is MNHEY and CDR2 is SMNVEV in the germline V gene (reference sequence). The CDR3 reads CASSRDRVGVETQYF. CDR3 nucleotide sequence: TGTGCCAGCAGTCGCGACAGGGTTGGGGTTGAGACCCAGTACTTC.

The CDR3: CATGDRGSANYGYTF. The DNA for the CDR3 is TGTGCCACAGGGGACAGGGGGTCCGCTAACTATGGCTACACCTTC. The chain uses TRBV10-3 and TRBJ1-2; TRBD1 aligns across 11 bases. With 10 bases clipped from V and 0 bases from J, the junction kept 7 bases outside the gene matches. The CDR3 spans 15 residues. Germline-derived CDR1 and CDR2 are ENHRY and SYGVKD.

The V and J genes are TRBV6-5 and TRBJ1-2; no clear D gene. V lost 2 bases to trimming and J lost 7 bases, with 17 bases between them. CDR1 and CDR2 (germline): MNHEY, SVGAGI. The CDR3 consists of 15 residues. CDR3 residues: CASSYVPALDGGYTF. CDR3 nucleotides: TGTGCCAGCAGTTACGTTCCTGCCTTAGATGGTGGCTACACCTTC.

In DNA, the CDR3 is TGTGCCAGCAGTGGAAATCAGGGGGCCGGCAATCAGCCCCAGCATTTT. It encodes CASSGNQGAGNQPQHF. This chain links TRBV2 with TRBJ1-5; 8 nucleotides agree with TRBD1. Germline V CDR1 and CDR2: SNHLY, FYNNEI. The V gene end was trimmed by 4 bases and the J gene end by 2 bases; junction bases not matched to a gene: 7. This CDR3 comprises 16 residues.

This chain connects TRBV2 to TRBJ2-5; D is possibly TRBD1 (5 bases). CDR1 SNHLY and CDR2 FYNNEI come from the germline V gene. The V and J ends lost 6 bases and 2 bases respectively, with 16 bases between them. The CDR3 spans 15 residues. DNA of the CDR3: TGTGCCAGCAGGCGAACGACAGCACTACAAGAGACCCAGTACTTC. This gives the protein CASRRTTALQETQYF.

V and J are TRBV4-1 and TRBJ2-7; TRBD2 matches 8 bases. J lost 4 bases, V lost 0 bases, and 5 bases had no gene match. From germline, CDR1 is MGHRA and CDR2 YSYEKL. The length of the CDR3 is 15 residues. CDR3 bases: TGCGCCAGCAGCCAAGAACCCGGACTAGCTTACGAGCAGTACTTC. Residues: CASSQEPGLAYEQYF.

This chain links TRBV7-2 with TRBJ2-1; 7 bases align to TRBD1. Germline V lookup: CDR1 SGHTA, CDR2 FQGNSA. The CDR3 covers 14 residues. The ends lost 5 bases at V and 2 bases at J; junction bases unmatched: 3. CDR3 amino acids: CASSPQGAYNEQFF. CDR3 DNA sequence: TGTGCCAGCAGCCCCCAGGGGGCCTACAATGAGCAGTTCTTC. Full variable domain (remainder filled in from reference TRBV7-2 and TRBJ2-1): GAGVSQSPSNKVTEKGKDVELRCDPISGHTALYWYRQSLGQGLEFLIYFQGNSAPDKSGLPSDRFSAERTGGSVSTLTIQRTQQEDSAVYLCASSPQGAYNEQFFGPGTRLTVL.

The J gene is TRBJ1-2, the V gene TRBV6-5; tentatively, D is TRBD1 (5 bases). Germline loops: CDR1 MNHEY, CDR2 SVGAGI. Trimming cost V 4 bases and J 4 bases, with 13 bases left between them. The CDR3 has 14 amino acids. The CDR3 DNA follows: TGTGCCAGCAGTTTTGCGGCAGGGCCCTATGGCTACACCTTC. This translates into CASSFAAGPYGYTF.

The chain recombines TRBV5-1 with TRBJ2-2, with 7 bases matching TRBD1. The trim removed 4 bases at V and 2 bases at J, leaving 8 bases unmatched. The CDR3 is 16 residues long. CDR1 SGHRS and CDR2 YFSETQ come from the germline V gene. This CDR3 is CASSILGTENTGELFF. Written as DNA, the CDR3 is TGCGCCAGCAGCATTCTCGGGACAGAAAACACCGGGGAGCTGTTTTTT. Looking up the rest from reference TRBV5-1 and TRBJ2-2 gives the full variable domain: KAGVTQTPRYLIKTRGQQVTLSCSPISGHRSVSWYQQTPGQGLQFLFEYFSETQRNKGNFPGRFSGRQFSNSRSEMNVSTLELGDSALYLCASSILGTENTGELFFGEGSRLTVL.

The chain combines TRBV6-6 with TRBJ1-2; D may be TRBD1 (6 bases). CDR1 is MNHNY, CDR2 SVGAGI, per germline (reference sequence). The CDR3 contains 13 residues. V was cut by 4 bases and J by 4 bases, with 10 bases left in between. DNA for the CDR3: TGTGCCAGCAGTTCCACAGGGCCCTATGGCTACACCTTC. Its protein product is CASSSTGPYGYTF.

This sequence joins TRBV11-3 and TRBJ2-3; 9 positions agree with TRBD2. CDR1 and CDR2 from the germline V gene are SGHNT and YENEEA. The junction had 4 bases not matched to a gene; V was cut back by 1 base and J by 2 bases. The CDR3 loop spans 16 amino acids. For the CDR3, the DNA is TGTGCCAGCAGCTTAGGACTAGCGGACGCCACAGATACGCAGTATTTT. It translates to CASSLGLADATDTQYF. Full variable domain (rest looked up from reference TRBV11-3 and TRBJ2-3): EAGVVQSPRYKIIEKKQPVAFWCNPISGHNTLYWYLQNLGQGPELLIRYENEEAVDDSQLPKDRFSAERLKGVDSTLKIQPAELGDSAVYLCASSLGLADATDTQYFGPGTRLTVL.

The chain has TRBV6-1 and TRBJ2-7; 8 nucleotides agree with TRBD1. The CDR3 is 14 amino acids. In germline, CDR1 is MNHNS, CDR2 SASEGT. V lost 4 bases to trimming and J lost 0 bases; unmatched junction nucleotides: 2. Here the CDR3 DNA reads TGTGCCAGCAGTGCCGGGACAGGCTCCTACGAGCAGTACTTC. This translates into CASSAGTGSYEQYF.

The gene calls are TRBV10-3 and TRBJ2-5; no clear D. The CDR3 is 14 residues long. From germline, CDR1 is ENHRY and CDR2 SYGVKD. The V and J ends lost 0 bases and 2 bases respectively, with 7 bases between them. This CDR3 reads CAISESNRQETQYF. CDR3 in DNA: TGTGCCATCAGTGAGTCGAACAGACAAGAGACCCAGTACTTC.

The chain links TRBV6-1 to TRBJ2-2, with D possibly matching TRBD1 (5 bases). The CDR3 spans 14 residues. Trimming shortened V by 3 bases and J by 3 bases, and 8 bases separated the two germline ends. Germline V gene lookup returns CDR1 MNHNS and CDR2 SASEGT. CDR3 in DNA: TGTGCCAGCAGTGAGGACACCTACACCGGGGAGCTGTTTTTT. Its translation: CASSEDTYTGELFF.

This chain connects TRBV7-6 to TRBJ2-7; D may be TRBD2 (6 bases). The length of the CDR3 is 16 residues. Germline CDR1 is SGHVS and CDR2 is FNYEAQ. Between the trimmed V and J ends, which lost 0 bases and 3 bases, there was a span of 15 bases. The CDR3 DNA reads as TGTGCCAGCAGCTTAGCCCTGGGGGGTTCGTTCTACGAGCAGTACTTC. Amino acids: CASSLALGGSFYEQYF.

This clone was seen a few times. This chain connects TRBV19 to TRBJ1-4; D gene unclear. Germline-derived CDR1 and CDR2 are LNHDA and SQIVND (reference sequence). V was shortened by 7 bases and J by 1 base, with 10 bases between the two germline ends. This CDR3 has 14 residues. CDR3 DNA: TGTGCCAGTAAAGCTGGTGGAACTAATGAAAAACTGTTTTTT. Amino acids: CASKAGGTNEKLFF.

The chain couples TRBV27 to TRBJ2-7; a possible D gene is TRBD1 (5 bases). Germline V gene sequence: CDR1 MNHEY, CDR2 SMNVEV (reference sequence). V lost 2 bases to trimming and J lost 4 bases, with 15 bases between them. This CDR3 spans 15 amino acids. The CDR3 is CASSLKGYGFYEQYF. The DNA of the CDR3 is TGTGCCAGCAGTTTAAAGGGGTATGGGTTTTACGAGCAGTACTTC.

V usage is TRBV29-1 and J usage is TRBJ2-1; TRBD2 matches at 11 bases. V dropped 7 bases and J dropped 0; count of bases not matched to a gene: 11. From germline, CDR1 is SQVTM and CDR2 ANQGSEA. CDR3 size: 17 residues. The CDR3 sequence is CSGIAGGPYSSYNEQFF. The DNA for the CDR3 is TGCAGCGGTATAGCGGGAGGGCCCTATAGCTCCTACAATGAGCAGTTCTTC.

The chain recombines TRBV5-1 with TRBJ2-1, with 7 positions matching TRBD2. The CDR3 has 14 amino acids. The V and J ends lost 6 bases and 8 bases, in that order; junction bases with no gene match: 11. Germline CDR1 and CDR2: SGHRS and YFSETQ. For the CDR3, the DNA is TGCGCCAGCAAGCCGGGAGGCAATTTTTATGAGCAGTTCTTC. Its protein product is CASKPGGNFYEQFF.

The V gene is TRBV28, the J gene TRBJ1-2; TRBD1 matches 8 bases. Trimming cost V 5 bases and J 6 bases; bases outside gene matches: 8. This CDR3 has 14 amino acids. CDR1 and CDR2 (germline): MDHEN, SYDVKM. The CDR3: CASSALRTGNGYTF. CDR3 nucleotide sequence: TGTGCCAGCAGTGCTCTCCGGACAGGGAATGGCTACACCTTC.